Given below is one T cell receptor beta chain in context. Sequencing used immunoSEQ multiplex PCR; TCRdb keeps in-frame clones, though not all of them. The table has under 200,000 clones, around 85% seen once; the top ten hold roughly 11%. These data originate in a study of blood T cell repertoires in COVID-19. The V and J ends lost 5 bases and 2 bases respectively, with 13 bases between them. The V gene's germline CDR1 is GTSNPN and CDR2 SVGIG (reference sequence). CDR3 size: 13 residues. A Seattle source enrolled patients during active infection and followed them longitudinally. The genes are TRBV30 and TRBJ2-7, with D possibly TRBD2 on 6 matching bases. The sequenced material came from peripheral blood. The source of this sequence is a woman in her sixties or seventies with COVID-19, enrolled during active disease. This CDR3 is CAWSGDPTYEQYF. Written as DNA, the CDR3 is TGTGCCTGGTCGGGAGACCCAACCTACGAGCAGTACTTC. The full variable domain, with the rest looked up from reference TRBV30 and TRBJ2-7, is SQTIHQWPATLVQPVGSPLSLECTVEGTSNPNLYWYRQAAGRGLQLLFYSVGIGQISSEVPQNLSASRPQDRQFILSSKKLLLSDSGFYLCAWSGDPTYEQYFGPGTRLTVT.